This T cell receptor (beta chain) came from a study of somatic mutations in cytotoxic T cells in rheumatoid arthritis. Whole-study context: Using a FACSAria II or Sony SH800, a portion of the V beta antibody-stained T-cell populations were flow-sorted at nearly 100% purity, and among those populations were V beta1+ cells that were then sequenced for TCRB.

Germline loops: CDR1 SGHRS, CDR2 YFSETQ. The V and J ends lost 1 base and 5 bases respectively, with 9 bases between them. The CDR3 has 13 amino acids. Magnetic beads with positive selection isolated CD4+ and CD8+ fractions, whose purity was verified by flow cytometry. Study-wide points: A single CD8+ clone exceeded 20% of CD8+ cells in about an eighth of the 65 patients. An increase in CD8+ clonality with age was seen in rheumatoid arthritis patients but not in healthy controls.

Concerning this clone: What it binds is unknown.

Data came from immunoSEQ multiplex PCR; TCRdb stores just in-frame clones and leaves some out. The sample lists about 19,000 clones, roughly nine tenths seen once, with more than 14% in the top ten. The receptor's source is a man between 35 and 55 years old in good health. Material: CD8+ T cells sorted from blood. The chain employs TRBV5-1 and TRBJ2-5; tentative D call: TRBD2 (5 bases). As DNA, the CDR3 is TGCGCCAGCAGCTTGCACCAGCGGGAGACCCAGTACTTC. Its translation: CASSLHQRETQYF.